This is a list of T cell receptor beta chains from one sample in a study of cytomegalovirus exposure and HLA in healthy donors. TCRdb keeps only in-frame clones here, not all; method: immunoSEQ multiplex PCR. This table holds about 190,000 clones, 85% found once. Sequencing was carried out using PBMCs. The receptors derive from a boy aged 2 to 10 in good health and CMV-seronegative. Both conserved end residues are part of each CDR3. The order of the fields is J gene, D gene, V gene, clone size, CDR3 protein, CDR3 DNA. D genes are given only for firm matches. The size of a clone is reported for some rows only, either as once, few or many, or as a class for expanded clones.

>TRBJ2-1|TRBD2|TRBV11-2|-
CASSSLQTLAGRGNEQFF
TGTGCCAGCAGCTCCCTGCAAACACTAGCGGGGCGAGGGAATGAGCAGTTCTTC
>TRBJ1-5|-|TRBV28|-
CASSLQGSSNQPQHF
TGTGCCAGCAGTCTGCAGGGTTCCAGCAATCAGCCCCAGCATTTT
>TRBJ2-7|-|TRBV27|-
CASSIRAGNTYEQYF
TGTGCCAGCAGCATTCGCGCGGGAAATACCTACGAGCAGTACTTC
>TRBJ1-2|TRBD1|TRBV28|-
CASRTGTGLGGYTF
TGTGCCAGCAGGACCGGGACAGGGCTTGGAGGCTACACCTTC
>TRBJ2-1|TRBD2|TRBV28|-
CASSKPGLAGGGNEQFF
TGTGCCAGCAGTAAGCCGGGACTAGCGGGAGGAGGTAATGAGCAGTTCTTC
>TRBJ1-1|TRBD1|TRBV12-5|-
CASGYGQGAKSYTEAFF
TGTGCTAGTGGCTACGGACAGGGGGCGAAGAGTTACACTGAAGCTTTCTTT
>TRBJ2-1|-|TRBV19|few
CASSIRGGDYNEQFF
TGTGCCAGTAGTATTCGCGGGGGCGACTACAATGAGCAGTTCTTC
>TRBJ1-2|TRBD1|TRBV5-1|-
CASSLLGQGAQNYGYTF
TGCGCCAGCAGCTTGCTGGGACAGGGGGCCCAAAACTATGGCTACACCTTC
>TRBJ1-1|-|TRBV28|few
CASRGSRVNTEAFF
TGTGCCAGCAGGGGGAGCAGAGTCAACACTGAAGCTTTCTTT
>TRBJ2-5|TRBD2|TRBV4-2|few
CASSQDGGLAVQETQYF
TGTGCCAGCAGCCAAGATGGTGGACTAGCGGTCCAAGAGACCCAGTACTTC
>TRBJ1-3|TRBD1|TRBV28|-
CASSAQQGPGNTIYF
TGTGCCAGCAGCGCCCAACAGGGGCCAGGAAACACCATATATTTT
>TRBJ2-5|TRBD2|TRBV5-4|once
CASSPPGGGQETQYF
TGTGCCAGCAGCCCACCGGGGGGGGGCCAAGAGACCCAGTACTTC
>TRBJ2-2|-|TRBV25-1|-
CASSGGSRNTGELFF
TGTGCCAGCAGCGGAGGGAGCAGGAACACCGGGGAGCTGTTTTTT
>TRBJ2-2|-|TRBV5-6|-
CASSRYSAQTGELFF
TGTGCCAGCAGCCGCTATAGCGCTCAAACCGGGGAGCTGTTTTTT
>TRBJ2-7|TRBD1|TRBV11-2|-
CASSLGDRPYEQYF
TGTGCCAGCAGCTTAGGGGACAGGCCCTACGAGCAGTACTTC
>TRBJ2-2|-|TRBV9|-
CASSPSLASGELFF
TGTGCCAGCAGCCCCAGCCTAGCGTCCGGGGAGCTGTTTTTT
>TRBJ2-3|-|TRBV4-1|-
CASRLADRSTDTQYF
TGCGCCAGCAGACTAGCCGACAGAAGCACAGATACGCAGTATTTT